This T cell receptor beta chain is from a study of CD8+CD57+ T cells in acquired aplastic anemia. CD8+CD57+ cell expansion, shown by flow cytometry, had occurred in the patients selected for sequencing. Template material for TCR beta VDJ and CDR3 profiling consisted of genomic DNA. One entry per CDR3 protein, called by TCRdb with MiXCR from the reads. The profile shows 150,000 or so distinct CDR3 sequences, less than 50% of them singletons. V shed 10 bases and J shed 4 bases, with 23 bases lying between them. The CDR3 contains 15 residues. The germline V gene has CDR1 SGHRS and CDR2 YFSETQ. The chain couples TRBV5-1 to TRBJ1-1, with a possible D match to TRBD1 (5 bases). Input material: sorted CD4+, CD8+, or CD8+CD57+ T cells (not recorded which) from PBMCs. The TCR comes from a human donor with aplastic anemia. In DNA form, the CDR3 reads TGCGCCTCTTCCGGCGGGGGGGAGGTGAGCACTGAAGCTTTCTTT. It yields the protein CASSGGGEVSTEAFF. The full variable domain, its missing parts supplied by reference TRBV5-1 and TRBJ1-1, is KAGVTQTPRYLIKTRGQQVTLSCSPISGHRSVSWYQQTPGQGLQFLFEYFSETQRNKGNFPGRFSGRQFSNSRSEMNVSTLELGDSALYLCASSGGGEVSTEAFFGQGTRLTVV.